The rows below give T cell receptor beta chains drawn from one sample of a study of blood T cell repertoires in COVID-19. Profiled with immunoSEQ multiplex PCR; TCRdb holds only in-frame clones, not every one. The data show around 40,000 clones, roughly 75% seen once. Sequencing was carried out using peripheral blood. These receptors were taken from an elderly man with active or convalescent COVID-19. Each CDR3 is given with its conserved first and last residue. D genes are given only for firm matches. Not all rows give a size; the values are once, few, many and, for expanded clones, a class.

J gene,D gene,clone size,V gene,CDR3 DNA,CDR3 protein
TRBJ1-3,TRBD1,NA,TRBV5-1,TGCGCCAGCAGCTTGGGATTCGGGACAGGGGAGGGAGCTGGCTCTGGAAACACCATATATTTT,CASSLGFGTGEGAGSGNTIYF
TRBJ1-1,TRBD1,NA,TRBV27,TGTGCCAGCAGGGGACAGGGTTACACTGAAGCTTTCTTT,CASRGQGYTEAFF
TRBJ2-7,TRBD1,NA,TRBV9,TGTGCCAGCAGCGTAGGGACAGGCGACTACGAGCAGTACTTC,CASSVGTGDYEQYF
TRBJ1-1,TRBD1,NA,TRBV7-6,TGTGCCAGCAGCTTAAGGACAGGGGGCCGCTCTGAAGCTTTCTTT,CASSLRTGGRSEAFF
TRBJ1-1,NA,NA,TRBV7-9,TGTGCCAGCAGCTTAACACAGGATACTGAAGCTTTCTTT,CASSLTQDTEAFF
TRBJ2-1,TRBD2,NA,TRBV6-2/TRBV6-3,TGTGCCAGCAGTTACCCCCCCGGCGGCGGGGGGACTTACAATGAGCAGTTCTTC,CASSYPPGGGGTYNEQFF
TRBJ1-2,TRBD1,NA,TRBV6-5,TGTGCCAGCAGTCCGCTCGGAGGAGGGGACAGCACCTTC,CASSPLGGGDSTF
TRBJ1-2,TRBD1,NA,TRBV28,TGTGCCAGCAGTTTAAGCGGTACAGGGGGAAGTGGCTACACCTTC,CASSLSGTGGSGYTF
TRBJ1-6,NA,NA,TRBV28,TGTGCCAGCAGTTTCCATACTTGGGGCAGGGGCCTTAATTCACCCCTCCACTTT,CASSFHTWGRGLNSPLHF
TRBJ2-7,TRBD2,NA,TRBV28,TGTGCCAGCAGTTTGCTGCAGGGACTAGCGGGAGTCCACGAGCAGTACTTC,CASSLLQGLAGVHEQYF
TRBJ2-3,TRBD1,few,TRBV19,TGTGCCAGTTTGGACAGGGTTACAGATACGCAGTATTTT,CASLDRVTDTQYF
TRBJ1-5,NA,NA,TRBV28,TGTGCCAGCAGTTTATTAGGGGATCAGCCCCAGCATTTT,CASSLLGDQPQHF
TRBJ1-1,NA,once,TRBV14,TGTGCCAGCCGCGGACACTCGAACACTGAAGCTTTCTTT,CASRGHSNTEAFF
TRBJ1-1,TRBD1,few,TRBV27,TGTGCCAGCATGTCAGGGGGGAACACTGAAGCTTTCTTT,CASMSGGNTEAFF
TRBJ1-5,TRBD1,few,TRBV27,TGTGCCAGCAGTTTGACAGGGTATGGGCCTCAGCCCCAGCATTTT,CASSLTGYGPQPQHF
TRBJ2-7,NA,NA,TRBV7-2,TGTGCCAGCAGCTTAGCCGCAGGCGGGACAGTGTACTTC,CASSLAAGGTVYF
TRBJ2-3,TRBD1,NA,TRBV7-6,TGTGCCAGCAGCTTAGGGGGACAGGGAACAGATACGCAGTATTTT,CASSLGGQGTDTQYF
TRBJ1-5,TRBD1,many,TRBV19,TGTGCCAGTAGTATAGTTGGGACAGGGGAGAGCAATCAGCCCCAGCATTTT,CASSIVGTGESNQPQHF
TRBJ2-3,NA,NA,TRBV7-9,TGTGCCAGCAGCTCGGAGTCCAATACGCAGTATTTT,CASSSESNTQYF
TRBJ1-6,NA,NA,TRBV2,TGTGCCAGCAGTCCAGGGTACGATGGTTCACCCCTCCACTTT,CASSPGYDGSPLHF
TRBJ2-5,TRBD2,once,TRBV4-3,TGCGCCAGCAGCCAAGAAGCCCCTGGGGGTGCGGGGGGGCCCGAGACCCAGTACTTC,CASSQEAPGGAGGPETQYF
TRBJ2-2,TRBD2,NA,TRBV5-5,TGTGCCAGCAGCCTCCCGGGAGGGGTAGAGACCGGGGAGCTGTTTTTT,CASSLPGGVETGELFF
TRBJ2-7,NA,once,TRBV27,TGTGCCAGCAGTTCCTCCCCAGCGGCTAGCTCCTACGAGCAGTACTTC,CASSSSPAASSYEQYF
TRBJ1-1,NA,NA,TRBV12-3/TRBV12-4,TGTGCCAGCAGTTTCGCAGGGAACACTGAAGCTTTCTTT,CASSFAGNTEAFF
TRBJ1-5,TRBD1,NA,TRBV30,TGTGCCTGGAGTAGGGACAGCTATAGCAATCAGCCCCAGCATTTT,CAWSRDSYSNQPQHF
TRBJ2-1,TRBD2,NA,TRBV7-3,TGTGCCAGCAGCTTAGGAGGGGGGACTAGCGTGGGCTCCTACAATGAGCAGTTCTTC,CASSLGGGTSVGSYNEQFF
TRBJ2-2,NA,NA,TRBV29-1,TGCAGCGCCACAGGGGAGGCCGGGGAGCTGTTTTTT,CSATGEAGELFF
TRBJ2-7,NA,NA,TRBV7-2,TGTGCCAGCAGCTTAGCGATGAGGAGCTCCTACGAGCAGTACTTC,CASSLAMRSSYEQYF
TRBJ2-7,NA,NA,TRBV19,TGTGCCAGTAGTATGGGTCAGGGAATCAACGAGCAGTACTTC,CASSMGQGINEQYF
TRBJ1-5,NA,NA,TRBV2,TGTGCCAGCAGTGAGGTGGCTAGCAATCAGCCCCAGCATTTT,CASSEVASNQPQHF
TRBJ1-5,TRBD1,NA,TRBV5-1,TGCGCCAGCAGCTTGGATGGACAGGGCAATCAGCCCCAGCATTTT,CASSLDGQGNQPQHF
TRBJ2-5,TRBD1,NA,TRBV7-8,TGTGCCAGCAGCTTAGAAGGGGGACAGGGTGGAGAGACCCAGTACTTC,CASSLEGGQGGETQYF
TRBJ2-5,TRBD1,NA,TRBV7-9,TGTGCCAGCAGCTCCCCCGGCCCCAGACAGGGGGCAAGCGGAGAGACCCAGTACTTC,CASSSPGPRQGASGETQYF
TRBJ2-1,NA,NA,TRBV7-2,TGTGCCAGCAGCTATACAGCTCCCTCCTACAATGAGCAGTTCTTC,CASSYTAPSYNEQFF
TRBJ1-5,TRBD1,NA,TRBV2,TGTGCCAGCAGTTTAGGACAGGGGGCGCATCTTAGCAATCAGCCCCAGCATTTT,CASSLGQGAHLSNQPQHF
TRBJ2-3,NA,NA,TRBV5-1,TGCGCCAGCAGCTTGGAACACTACACAGATACGCAGTATTTT,CASSLEHYTDTQYF
TRBJ2-3,TRBD1,few,TRBV4-1,TGCGCCAGCAGCCAGGACAGGGAAATAGATACGCAGTATTTT,CASSQDREIDTQYF
TRBJ2-6,NA,NA,TRBV5-6,TGTGCCAGCAGCTTTTTCTCCTCTGGGGCCAACGTCCTGACTTTC,CASSFFSSGANVLTF
TRBJ2-1,TRBD2,NA,TRBV7-2,TGTGCCAGCAGCTCTTGGACTAGCGGCCCCAATGAGCAGTTCTTC,CASSSWTSGPNEQFF
TRBJ2-2,NA,NA,TRBV9,TGTGCCAGCAGCGTAGTGGGCGGGTACACCGGGGAGCTGTTTTTT,CASSVVGGYTGELFF
TRBJ2-2,TRBD2,NA,TRBV18,TGTGCCAGCTCACCTAGGACTAGCGGGAGGACCGGGGAGCTGTTTTTT,CASSPRTSGRTGELFF
TRBJ2-1,NA,NA,TRBV6-4,TGTGCCAGCAGTCACAGGGGACTGAGACATGAGCAGTTCTTC,CASSHRGLRHEQFF
TRBJ2-5,NA,NA,TRBV14,TGTGCCAGCAGCCATAAACAAGGGGAGTTCCGGGAGGAGACCCAGTACTTC,CASSHKQGEFREETQYF
TRBJ2-2,NA,NA,TRBV7-3,TGTGCCAGCAGCTTAACCCTAGACGGGGCCGGGGAGCTGTTTTTT,CASSLTLDGAGELFF
TRBJ2-1,TRBD1,NA,TRBV5-1,TGCGCCAGCAGCTTGGACTCGACAGGGTCAAAGGGTTCCGGTGAGCAGTTCTTC,CASSLDSTGSKGSGEQFF
TRBJ1-4,NA,NA,TRBV9,TGTGCCAGCAGCGTAGGAAAAGCCTTTGCAACTAATGAAAAACTGTTTTTT,CASSVGKAFATNEKLFF
TRBJ2-2,NA,NA,TRBV27,TGTGCCAGCAGTTCCCGGTCTTCCACCGGGGAGCTGTTTTTT,CASSSRSSTGELFF
TRBJ2-7,NA,NA,TRBV7-2,TGTGCCAGCAGCCCCTCGCAGCGAGGAACCTACGAGCAGTACTTC,CASSPSQRGTYEQYF
TRBJ2-1,TRBD1,NA,TRBV27,TGTGCCAGCAGCGCTCTCACAGGGGAATTGTCCTACAATGAGCAGTTCTTC,CASSALTGELSYNEQFF
TRBJ2-2,TRBD1,NA,TRBV5-6,TGTGCCAGCAGCTTCCCCGGGACAGAGAACACCGGGGAGCTGTTTTTT,CASSFPGTENTGELFF
TRBJ2-5,TRBD2,NA,TRBV29-1,TGCAGCGTTGAGCCAGGGCGGGAGGAGACCCAGTACTTC,CSVEPGREETQYF
TRBJ1-3,NA,NA,TRBV2,TGTGCCAGCAGTGAAGCGCGGGGGACTGGAAACACCATATATTTT,CASSEARGTGNTIYF
TRBJ2-1,TRBD2,NA,TRBV19,TGTGCCAGTAGTACCAGGGGTCTAGCGGGGGGTTTTAATGAGCAGTTCTTC,CASSTRGLAGGFNEQFF
TRBJ2-1,TRBD2,NA,TRBV7-3,TGTGCCAGCAGCTTAAGCGGGGGGAGCTCCTACAATGAGCAGTTCTTC,CASSLSGGSSYNEQFF
TRBJ2-1,TRBD2,NA,TRBV9,TGTGCCAGCAGCGTAGATAGCGGGGGCTACAATGAGCAGTTCTTC,CASSVDSGGYNEQFF
TRBJ2-7,NA,NA,TRBV25-1,TGTGCCAGCAGTGACGGGGAATACGAGCAGTACTTC,CASSDGEYEQYF
TRBJ2-5,TRBD2,NA,TRBV28,TGTGCCAGCCGGGGAGGGCAAGAGACCCAGTACTTC,CASRGGQETQYF
TRBJ1-1,NA,NA,TRBV18,TGTGCCAGCTCACCTAGGGGGGAGGGCACTGAAGCTTTCTTT,CASSPRGEGTEAFF
TRBJ1-5,TRBD1,few,TRBV18,TGTGCCAGCTCTCCGGACAGGACTGGCAATCAGCCCCAGCATTTT,CASSPDRTGNQPQHF